Listed below are T cell receptor beta chains from one sample, sequenced in a study of blood T cells in healthy people across ages. TCRdb reanalysed the 5' RACE reads using MiXCR and keeps one entry per CDR3 protein. The sample lists about 1.8 million distinct CDR3 sequences; about 50% were seen once. Specimen: blood. These receptors originate from a woman aged 40 to 50 in good health. The CDR3 runs from the conserved cysteine through the conserved F or W. D genes are given only for firm matches. Rows give clone size only sometimes, using once, few, many, or a class for an expanded clone.

cdr3_aa cdr3_nt j_call v_call clone_size d_call cdr3_length
CASSLSLGGWKTQYF TGTGCCAGCAGTTTATCCCTCGGGGGCTGGAAGACCCAGTACTTC TRBJ2-5 TRBV28 few . 15
CAARVSPGAQETQYF TGCGCCGCGCGAGTCAGCCCCGGGGCCCAAGAGACCCAGTACTTC TRBJ2-5 TRBV5-1 few . 15
CASDDSGPNYGYTF TGTGCCAGCGACGACTCTGGCCCTAACTATGGCTACACCTTC TRBJ1-2 TRBV6-1 . . 14
CSGILNTQYF TGCAGTGGTATTTTAAATACGCAGTATTTT TRBJ2-3 TRBV20-1 . . 10
CASSDQEGTEAFF TGTGCCAGCAGTGATCAGGAGGGGACTGAAGCTTTCTTT TRBJ1-1 TRBV12-3/TRBV12-4 . . 13
CASSSVGEPKNIQYF TGTGCCAGCAGCTCCGTGGGGGAGCCCAAAAACATTCAGTACTTC TRBJ2-4 TRBV7-2 few . 15
CASSEVEGLGGPSYNEQFF TGTGCCAGCAGTGAAGTTGAGGGGTTAGGGGGGCCCTCCTACAATGAGCAGTTCTTC TRBJ2-1 TRBV6-1 . . 19
CASSSQRGAYEQYF TGTGCCAGCAGTTCTCAGCGGGGGGCCTACGAGCAGTACTTC TRBJ2-7 TRBV6-5 . TRBD2 14
CASSLEPNATGRLAYNEQYF TGTGCCAGCAGCTTAGAGCCGAACGCCACGGGGAGGTTGGCCTACAATGAGCAGTACTTC TRBJ2-7 TRBV7-6 . . 20
CASSKQVQKPTQETQYF TGTGCCAGCAGCAAACAGGTTCAGAAACCTACTCAAGAGACCCAGTACTTC TRBJ2-5 TRBV21-1 . . 17
CASSGTSGTHNEQFF TGTGCCAGCAGTGGGACTAGTGGGACCCACAATGAGCAGTTCTTC TRBJ2-1 TRBV6-2/TRBV6-3 . TRBD2 15
CSAEGRRTEAFF TGCAGTGCTGAAGGGAGGCGAACTGAAGCTTTCTTT TRBJ1-1 TRBV20-1 . . 12
CASLRDRGYEQYF TGTGCCAGCTTGCGAGACAGGGGGTACGAGCAGTACTTC TRBJ2-7 TRBV28 . TRBD1 13
CASSLGPAGGTSYEQYF TGTGCCAGCAGCTTAGGCCCAGCGGGGGGGACCTCCTACGAGCAGTACTTC TRBJ2-7 TRBV7-9 . TRBD2 17
CASSLAQPGRWDTQYF TGTGCCAGCAGCTTAGCCCAGCCGGGGCGATGGGATACGCAGTATTTT TRBJ2-3 TRBV11-2 . . 16
CASSQPRTAPYEQYF TGTGCCAGCAGTCAACCGCGGACGGCCCCCTACGAGCAGTACTTC TRBJ2-7 TRBV6-5 . . 15
CASSQNRQGPWETQYF TGTGCCAGCAGCCAAAATAGACAGGGTCCATGGGAGACCCAGTACTTC TRBJ2-5 TRBV14 few TRBD1 16
CATSSGQGNNYGYTF TGTGCCACCAGCTCAGGACAGGGGAATAACTATGGCTACACCTTC TRBJ1-2 TRBV15 once TRBD1 15
CSARDLGGRSTGELFF TGCAGTGCTAGAGATCTGGGGGGGAGGAGCACCGGGGAGCTGTTTTTT TRBJ2-2 TRBV20-1 few TRBD2 16
CASRGSIGSPLHF TGTGCCAGCCGCGGTTCTATCGGGTCACCCCTCCACTTT TRBJ1-6 TRBV28 . . 13
CASRPLERDTQYF TGTGCCAGCAGACCACTTGAGCGCGATACGCAGTATTTT TRBJ2-3 TRBV5-5 . . 13
CASSLAGLAGNYLAKNIQYF TGTGCCAGCAGCTTAGCTGGTCTAGCGGGGAACTACTTAGCCAAAAACATTCAGTACTTC TRBJ2-4 TRBV7-9 . TRBD2 20
CASSSRLRDEQFF TGTGCCAGCAGTTCACGGCTTAGGGATGAGCAGTTCTTC TRBJ2-1 TRBV6-6 . . 13
CSARAGPRGEQYF TGCAGTGCTAGAGCCGGGCCACGGGGCGAGCAGTACTTC TRBJ2-7 TRBV20-1 . . 13
CASTQGGEGDEQFF TGTGCCAGCACACAGGGCGGGGAAGGCGATGAGCAGTTCTTC TRBJ2-1 TRBV28 . . 14
CASSPTLGGLGYTF TGTGCCAGCAGCCCTACACTTGGGGGGCTTGGCTACACCTTC TRBJ1-2 TRBV7-2 . . 14
CASSKWDKRGAYEQFF TGTGCCAGCAGCAAATGGGATAAGCGGGGGGCATATGAGCAGTTCTTC TRBJ2-1 TRBV21-1 . . 16
CSALVQGRVGTQYF TGCAGTGCCTTAGTCCAGGGGCGAGTCGGGACCCAGTACTTC TRBJ2-5 TRBV20-1 . . 14
CASSFPSDDLPYEQYF TGTGCCAGCAGCTTTCCTAGCGACGACCTCCCCTACGAGCAGTACTTC TRBJ2-7 TRBV7-8 . . 16
CASSVRSTDTQYF TGTGCCAGCAGCGTAAGGAGCACAGATACGCAGTATTTT TRBJ2-3 TRBV9 many . 13
CAILDSYNGQFF TGTGCCATCCTAGACTCCTACAATGGGCAGTTCTTC TRBJ2-1 TRBV27 . . 12
CSARAGTGIGTDTQYF TGCAGTGCTAGAGCCGGGACAGGGATCGGCACAGATACGCAGTATTTT TRBJ2-3 TRBV20-1 . TRBD1 16
CASSVGDRVLNEKLFF TGTGCCAGCAGCGTTGGAGACAGGGTCCTTAATGAAAAACTGTTTTTT TRBJ1-4 TRBV9 . TRBD1 16
CASSLRDRGSSGPNVLTF TGTGCCAGCAGCTTGAGAGACAGGGGGTCCTCTGGGCCCAACGTCCTGACTTTC TRBJ2-6 TRBV7-2 . TRBD1 18
CASSLGGDGGASSYNEQFF TGTGCCAGCAGTTTAGGCGGAGATGGCGGGGCAAGCTCCTACAATGAGCAGTTCTTC TRBJ2-1 TRBV6-2/TRBV6-3 . . 19
CASSQLAGEKVGQETQYF TGCGCCAGCAGCCAACTAGCGGGGGAAAAAGTGGGCCAAGAGACCCAGTACTTC TRBJ2-5 TRBV4-1 . TRBD2 18
CASSEMRTRGTDTQYF TGTGCCAGCAGTGAAATGCGGACTAGGGGCACAGATACGCAGTATTTT TRBJ2-3 TRBV6-1 few TRBD2 16
CSTRTSGNPQETQYF TGCAGCACCCGGACTAGCGGGAACCCCCAAGAGACCCAGTACTTC TRBJ2-5 TRBV29-1 . TRBD2 15
CASSLPPGQGYYEQYF TGCGCCAGCAGCTTGCCGCCGGGACAGGGTTATTACGAGCAGTACTTC TRBJ2-7 TRBV5-1 . TRBD1 16
CASSRLVQGLDYGYTF TGTGCCAGCAGCCGTTTGGTACAGGGTTTAGACTATGGCTACACCTTC TRBJ1-2 TRBV7-9 few . 16
CASSRGASGANVLTF TGTGCCAGCAGTCGAGGGGCCTCTGGGGCCAACGTCCTGACTTTC TRBJ2-6 TRBV27 few . 15
CAISEVGATQYF TGTGCCATCAGTGAAGTTGGGGCTACGCAGTATTTT TRBJ2-3 TRBV10-3 . . 12
CASSFPARNTEAFF TGTGCCAGCAGTTTTCCCGCCCGAAACACTGAAGCTTTCTTT TRBJ1-1 TRBV28 few . 14
CASSSYRLNTEAFF TGTGCCAGCAGTTCCTACCGGTTGAACACTGAAGCTTTCTTT TRBJ1-1 TRBV6-5 few . 14
CASSSGLDRGNEQYF TGTGCCAGCAGCTCCGGACTAGACAGGGGGAACGAGCAGTACTTC TRBJ2-7 TRBV7-8 . TRBD1 15
CASSSLGAANTEAFF TGTGCCAGCAGCTCCTTGGGGGCAGCGAACACTGAAGCTTTCTTT TRBJ1-1 TRBV6-5 few . 15
CASSPSKIGAKIEQFF TGCGCCAGCAGCCCCTCTAAGATAGGGGCAAAGATTGAGCAGTTCTTC TRBJ2-1 TRBV4-3 . . 16
CASSFSQGRRDTQYF TGTGCCAGCAGCTTTAGTCAGGGGCGTAGAGATACGCAGTATTTT TRBJ2-3 TRBV7-2 few . 15
CASSEGGGLLEPQHF TGTGCCAGCAGTGAAGGGGGGGGATTATTGGAGCCCCAGCATTTT TRBJ1-5 TRBV25-1 . . 15
CASSLQSATVSNQPQHF TGTGCCAGCAGTCTTCAATCTGCTACAGTTAGCAATCAGCCCCAGCATTTT TRBJ1-5 TRBV12-3/TRBV12-4 . . 17
CASSYSSAVGETQYF TGTGCCAGCAGTTACTCGTCCGCGGTGGGAGAGACCCAGTACTTT TRBJ2-7 TRBV6-2/TRBV6-3 . . 15
CASRQGVTGELFF TGCGCCAGCAGACAAGGAGTAACCGGGGAGCTGTTTTTT TRBJ2-2 TRBV5-1 . . 13
CASSYAGPTYNEQFF TGTGCCAGCAGTTATGCGGGGCCCACCTACAATGAGCAGTTCTTC TRBJ2-1 TRBV6-2/TRBV6-3 . . 15
CASSLAGGRGYNEQFF TGTGCCAGCAGTTTAGCGGGGGGCCGTGGGTACAATGAGCAGTTCTTC TRBJ2-1 TRBV27 few TRBD2 16
CATSIRDRGSGANVLTF TGTGCCACCAGTATCCGGGACAGGGGTTCTGGGGCCAACGTCCTGACTTTC TRBJ2-6 TRBV27 . TRBD1 17